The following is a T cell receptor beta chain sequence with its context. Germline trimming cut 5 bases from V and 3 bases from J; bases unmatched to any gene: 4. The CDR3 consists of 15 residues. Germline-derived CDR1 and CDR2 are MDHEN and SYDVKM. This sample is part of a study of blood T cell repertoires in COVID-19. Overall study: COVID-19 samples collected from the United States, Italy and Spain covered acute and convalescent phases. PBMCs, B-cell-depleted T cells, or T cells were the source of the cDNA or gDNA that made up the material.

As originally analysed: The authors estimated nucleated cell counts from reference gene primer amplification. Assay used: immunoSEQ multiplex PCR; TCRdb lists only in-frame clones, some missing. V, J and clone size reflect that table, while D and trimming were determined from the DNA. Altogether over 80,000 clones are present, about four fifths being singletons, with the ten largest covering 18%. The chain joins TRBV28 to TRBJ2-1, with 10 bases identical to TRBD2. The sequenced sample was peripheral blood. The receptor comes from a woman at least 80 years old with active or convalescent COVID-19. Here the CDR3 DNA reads TGTGCCAGCAGTCCCCGACTAGCGGGCTACAATGAGCAGTTCTTC. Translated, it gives CASSPRLAGYNEQFF.